These T cell receptor beta chains were read from a single sample in a study of blood T cell repertoires in COVID-19. Assay used: immunoSEQ multiplex PCR; TCRdb lists only in-frame clones, some missing. The sample includes 470,000 or so clones, around 85% of them seen just once. The sequenced material came from peripheral blood. The receptors originated from a human donor in a cohort sampled during active COVID-19. The CDR3 runs from the conserved cysteine through the conserved F or W. Each record gives: clone size, D gene, CDR3 length, V gene, J gene, CDR3 DNA, CDR3 protein. D genes are given only for firm matches. Not every row has a clone size; where given, it reads once, few, many or a size class.

clone_size: NA
d_call: TRBD1
cdr3_length: 17
v_call: TRBV7-3
j_call: TRBJ1-6
cdr3_nt: TGTGCCAGCAGCTTAAGGTCCGGAGACAGGGGAAATTCACCCCTCCACTTT
cdr3_aa: CASSLRSGDRGNSPLHF

clone_size: NA
d_call: NA
cdr3_length: 14
v_call: TRBV9
j_call: TRBJ2-3
cdr3_nt: TGTGCCAGCAGCGTTCTAACTAGCACAGATACGCAGTATTTT
cdr3_aa: CASSVLTSTDTQYF

clone_size: NA
d_call: NA
cdr3_length: 13
v_call: TRBV7-2
j_call: TRBJ1-1
cdr3_nt: TGTGCCAGCAGCTTATTTCCAGGGAATGCGGCTTTCTTT
cdr3_aa: CASSLFPGNAAFF

clone_size: once
d_call: TRBD1
cdr3_length: 17
v_call: TRBV23-1
j_call: TRBJ2-7
cdr3_nt: TGCGCCAGCAGTCAATGGGATTGGGGGACAGAGAACTACGAGCAGTACTTC
cdr3_aa: CASSQWDWGTENYEQYF

clone_size: NA
d_call: NA
cdr3_length: 14
v_call: TRBV19
j_call: TRBJ2-4
cdr3_nt: TGTGCCAGTAGTACGACGGGAACCAAAAACATTCAGTACTTC
cdr3_aa: CASSTTGTKNIQYF

clone_size: NA
d_call: NA
cdr3_length: 18
v_call: TRBV5-1
j_call: TRBJ1-2
cdr3_nt: TGCGCCAGCAGCTTGGCCAAGGCGAGGCCCACCACCCATGAGGGCTACACCTTC
cdr3_aa: CASSLAKARPTTHEGYTF

clone_size: NA
d_call: NA
cdr3_length: 14
v_call: TRBV7-3
j_call: TRBJ1-4
cdr3_nt: TGTGCCAGCAGTATCAGGGCAGCGGGGGAAAAACTGTTTTTT
cdr3_aa: CASSIRAAGEKLFF

clone_size: NA
d_call: NA
cdr3_length: 15
v_call: TRBV15
j_call: TRBJ2-5
cdr3_nt: TGTGCCACCAGCAGAGATCGTCCCCCGGGAGAGACCCAGTACTTC
cdr3_aa: CATSRDRPPGETQYF

clone_size: once
d_call: NA
cdr3_length: 15
v_call: TRBV15
j_call: TRBJ2-7
cdr3_nt: TGTGCCACGAGGAGGGGCTCTTCAACCTCCTACGAGCAGTACTTC
cdr3_aa: CATRRGSSTSYEQYF

clone_size: NA
d_call: TRBD2
cdr3_length: 16
v_call: TRBV5-4
j_call: TRBJ2-7
cdr3_nt: TGTGCCAGCAGTTCAATTAGCGGGAGGGCCGACTACGAGCAGTACTTC
cdr3_aa: CASSSISGRADYEQYF

clone_size: NA
d_call: NA
cdr3_length: 11
v_call: TRBV28
j_call: TRBJ2-3
cdr3_nt: TGTGCCAGCCATGGCATATATACGCAGTATTTT
cdr3_aa: CASHGIYTQYF

clone_size: NA
d_call: NA
cdr3_length: 15
v_call: TRBV9
j_call: TRBJ1-1
cdr3_nt: TGTGCCAGCAGCGTACTCAACGGTGTGAACACTGAAGCTTTCTTT
cdr3_aa: CASSVLNGVNTEAFF

clone_size: NA
d_call: TRBD1
cdr3_length: 17
v_call: TRBV18
j_call: TRBJ1-5
cdr3_nt: TGTGCCAGCTCAGGGCCCAGGGGGCCCCTCCTCAATCAGCCCCAGCATTTT
cdr3_aa: CASSGPRGPLLNQPQHF

clone_size: NA
d_call: TRBD2
cdr3_length: 15
v_call: TRBV6-5
j_call: TRBJ2-7
cdr3_nt: TGTGCCAGCAGTTACCAGGGACTAGCGGGAGGACAGCAGTACTTC
cdr3_aa: CASSYQGLAGGQQYF

clone_size: NA
d_call: NA
cdr3_length: 14
v_call: TRBV6-5
j_call: TRBJ1-5
cdr3_nt: TGTGCCAGCAGTTACTCAGGGGCCCATCAGCCCCAGCATTTT
cdr3_aa: CASSYSGAHQPQHF

clone_size: NA
d_call: TRBD1
cdr3_length: 17
v_call: TRBV2
j_call: TRBJ1-5
cdr3_nt: TGTGCCAGCAGAGCCGGGACAGACCCTTATAGCAATCAGCCCCAGCATTTT
cdr3_aa: CASRAGTDPYSNQPQHF

clone_size: NA
d_call: NA
cdr3_length: 15
v_call: TRBV4-1
j_call: TRBJ2-1
cdr3_nt: TGCGCCAGCAGCCCGACTAGTACATTTACCGGCGAGCAGTTCTTC
cdr3_aa: CASSPTSTFTGEQFF

clone_size: NA
d_call: NA
cdr3_length: 14
v_call: TRBV5-1
j_call: TRBJ2-7
cdr3_nt: TGCGCCAGCAGCACCGGGAGACCGGGGGACGAGCAGTACTTC
cdr3_aa: CASSTGRPGDEQYF

clone_size: NA
d_call: NA
cdr3_length: 14
v_call: TRBV11-1
j_call: TRBJ2-2
cdr3_nt: TGTGCCAGCAGCTTAATTTTTGGAGCCGGGGAGCTGTTTTTT
cdr3_aa: CASSLIFGAGELFF

clone_size: NA
d_call: NA
cdr3_length: 13
v_call: TRBV18
j_call: TRBJ1-1
cdr3_nt: TGTGCCAGCTCACCAAATACAGACACTGAAGCTTTCTTT
cdr3_aa: CASSPNTDTEAFF

clone_size: NA
d_call: TRBD2
cdr3_length: 12
v_call: TRBV20-1
j_call: TRBJ2-5
cdr3_nt: TGCAGTGCTAGTACTAGCGGGAGTCCCCAGTACTTC
cdr3_aa: CSASTSGSPQYF

clone_size: NA
d_call: NA
cdr3_length: 15
v_call: TRBV10-3
j_call: TRBJ2-2
cdr3_nt: TGTGCCATCAGTGAGTCATCAGCGGCCACCGGGGAGCTGTTTTTT
cdr3_aa: CAISESSAATGELFF

clone_size: NA
d_call: TRBD1
cdr3_length: 17
v_call: TRBV5-4
j_call: TRBJ2-5
cdr3_nt: TGTGCCAGCAGCTTGGGCAGGGGGCGATCGAGTCAAGAGACCCAGTACTTC
cdr3_aa: CASSLGRGRSSQETQYF

clone_size: NA
d_call: TRBD1
cdr3_length: 15
v_call: TRBV5-1
j_call: TRBJ1-3
cdr3_nt: TGCGCCAGCAGCTTGGTGGGGACAGCGGGAAACACCATATATTTT
cdr3_aa: CASSLVGTAGNTIYF

clone_size: NA
d_call: NA
cdr3_length: 16
v_call: TRBV18
j_call: TRBJ1-3
cdr3_nt: TGTGCCAGCTCCCTCAGTGTCCTCAGCTCTGGAAACACCATATATTTT
cdr3_aa: CASSLSVLSSGNTIYF

clone_size: NA
d_call: NA
cdr3_length: 15
v_call: TRBV7-6
j_call: TRBJ2-7
cdr3_nt: TGTGCCAGCAGCTTCGCCGGTCAGGGCCCCTACGAGCAGTACTTC
cdr3_aa: CASSFAGQGPYEQYF

clone_size: NA
d_call: TRBD2
cdr3_length: 15
v_call: TRBV5-4
j_call: TRBJ2-1
cdr3_nt: TGTGCCAGCAGCTTAGGACTAGCTGGCGACAATGAGCAGTTCTTC
cdr3_aa: CASSLGLAGDNEQFF

clone_size: NA
d_call: TRBD2
cdr3_length: 18
v_call: TRBV9
j_call: TRBJ2-5
cdr3_nt: TGTGCCAGCAGCCCCCATCATGGAGGCGGGAGGGGCCAAGAGACCCAGTACTTC
cdr3_aa: CASSPHHGGGRGQETQYF

clone_size: NA
d_call: TRBD1
cdr3_length: 16
v_call: TRBV5-1
j_call: TRBJ1-2
cdr3_nt: TGCGCCAGCAGCGGATCCGGGACAGGGGCTCACTATGGCTACACCTTC
cdr3_aa: CASSGSGTGAHYGYTF

clone_size: NA
d_call: NA
cdr3_length: 12
v_call: TRBV29-1
j_call: TRBJ1-4
cdr3_nt: TGCAGCGTGGGGGGGCGCCAGGAAAAACTGTTTTTT
cdr3_aa: CSVGGRQEKLFF

clone_size: NA
d_call: NA
cdr3_length: 12
v_call: TRBV9
j_call: TRBJ1-2
cdr3_nt: TGTGCCAGCAGCGTAGATGGGGAGGGCTACACCTTC
cdr3_aa: CASSVDGEGYTF

clone_size: NA
d_call: NA
cdr3_length: 13
v_call: TRBV28
j_call: TRBJ1-1
cdr3_nt: TGTGCCAGCTTGGGGGCGGGGAACACTGAAGCTTTCTTT
cdr3_aa: CASLGAGNTEAFF

clone_size: NA
d_call: TRBD2
cdr3_length: 16
v_call: TRBV25-1
j_call: TRBJ2-5
cdr3_nt: TGTGCCAGCAGTCGCCTAGCGGGAGGGTACCAAGAGACCCAGTACTTC
cdr3_aa: CASSRLAGGYQETQYF

clone_size: NA
d_call: TRBD2
cdr3_length: 14
v_call: TRBV7-7
j_call: TRBJ2-5
cdr3_nt: TGTGCTAGCAGCCGAAGCGGGGACCAAGAGACCCAGTACTTC
cdr3_aa: CASSRSGDQETQYF

clone_size: NA
d_call: TRBD2
cdr3_length: 16
v_call: TRBV2
j_call: TRBJ2-1
cdr3_nt: TGTGCCAGCAGTTCCCGCCGGACTAGCGGCAACAATGAGCAGTTCTTC
cdr3_aa: CASSSRRTSGNNEQFF

clone_size: few
d_call: TRBD1
cdr3_length: 15
v_call: TRBV7-9
j_call: TRBJ1-5
cdr3_nt: TGTGCCAGCAGCCGACAGGGTCAACAGAATCAGCCCCAGCATTTT
cdr3_aa: CASSRQGQQNQPQHF

clone_size: once
d_call: TRBD1
cdr3_length: 14
v_call: TRBV6-5
j_call: TRBJ1-1
cdr3_nt: TGTGCCAGCAGCCCCCAGGGGGCCGGTACTGAAGCTTTCTTT
cdr3_aa: CASSPQGAGTEAFF

clone_size: NA
d_call: TRBD1
cdr3_length: 15
v_call: TRBV7-8
j_call: TRBJ2-1
cdr3_nt: TGTGCCAGCAGCTTAGACAGGACAGGGGGCGATGAGCAGTTCTTC
cdr3_aa: CASSLDRTGGDEQFF

clone_size: NA
d_call: NA
cdr3_length: 17
v_call: TRBV28
j_call: TRBJ2-6
cdr3_nt: TGTGCCAGCAGCCCTAGAGGTTTCACCTCTGGGGCCAACGTCCTGACTTTC
cdr3_aa: CASSPRGFTSGANVLTF

clone_size: NA
d_call: NA
cdr3_length: 11
v_call: TRBV30
j_call: TRBJ1-4
cdr3_nt: TGTGCCTGGTCTGACTTATATGAACTGTTTTTT
cdr3_aa: CAWSDLYELFF

clone_size: NA
d_call: TRBD1
cdr3_length: 15
v_call: TRBV9
j_call: TRBJ2-2
cdr3_nt: TGTGCCAGCAGCGCCGGGGCAGGGGGCCCCGGGGAGCTGTTTTTT
cdr3_aa: CASSAGAGGPGELFF

clone_size: once
d_call: NA
cdr3_length: 13
v_call: TRBV2
j_call: TRBJ1-2
cdr3_nt: TGTGCCGATCCGGGAGGGGTGGACTATGGCTACACCTTC
cdr3_aa: CADPGGVDYGYTF

clone_size: NA
d_call: TRBD1
cdr3_length: 15
v_call: TRBV18
j_call: TRBJ1-5
cdr3_nt: TGTGCCAGCTCGGCGGGACAGGGGGATGTTCAGCCCCAGCATTTT
cdr3_aa: CASSAGQGDVQPQHF

clone_size: NA
d_call: NA
cdr3_length: 15
v_call: TRBV6-2/TRBV6-3
j_call: TRBJ2-5
cdr3_nt: TGTGCCAGCAGTCTCCGACTAAATCAGAAAGAGACCCAGTACTTC
cdr3_aa: CASSLRLNQKETQYF

clone_size: NA
d_call: NA
cdr3_length: 15
v_call: TRBV6-1
j_call: TRBJ1-1
cdr3_nt: TGTGCCAGCAGTGAAACCTACGCCCAGGGCGCTGAAGCTTTCTTT
cdr3_aa: CASSETYAQGAEAFF

clone_size: many
d_call: NA
cdr3_length: 18
v_call: TRBV18
j_call: TRBJ1-2
cdr3_nt: TGTGCCAGCTCACCCCCGCGGACAGCTCCTAACTTTGACTATGGCTACACCTTC
cdr3_aa: CASSPPRTAPNFDYGYTF

clone_size: once
d_call: NA
cdr3_length: 12
v_call: TRBV28
j_call: TRBJ2-7
cdr3_nt: TGTGCCAGCAGTCCCTGGGCCGCGCGGCAGTACTTC
cdr3_aa: CASSPWAARQYF

clone_size: once
d_call: TRBD1
cdr3_length: 16
v_call: TRBV5-1
j_call: TRBJ1-1
cdr3_nt: TGCGCCAGCAGCTTGTTGACAGGGGGCGCGGCGCCGTCGGCTTTCTTT
cdr3_aa: CASSLLTGGAAPSAFF

clone_size: once
d_call: TRBD2
cdr3_length: 14
v_call: TRBV18
j_call: TRBJ2-7
cdr3_nt: TGTGCCAGCTCACCACGCGGGAGCTCCTACGAGCAGTACTTC
cdr3_aa: CASSPRGSSYEQYF

clone_size: once
d_call: TRBD2
cdr3_length: 16
v_call: TRBV2
j_call: TRBJ2-7
cdr3_nt: TGTGCCAGCACCAAGCTAGGCGGGAGGAGCTCCTACGAGCAGTACTTC
cdr3_aa: CASTKLGGRSSYEQYF

clone_size: few
d_call: NA
cdr3_length: 13
v_call: TRBV7-2
j_call: TRBJ2-1
cdr3_nt: TGTGCCAGCAGGCTTCTGGGGGCCACTGAGCAGTTCTTC
cdr3_aa: CASRLLGATEQFF

clone_size: NA
d_call: TRBD1
cdr3_length: 15
v_call: TRBV5-1
j_call: TRBJ2-1
cdr3_nt: TGCGCCACCACAGGGGGGTCTTCCGGCTACAATGAGCAGTTCTTC
cdr3_aa: CATTGGSSGYNEQFF

clone_size: NA
d_call: NA
cdr3_length: 13
v_call: TRBV5-5
j_call: TRBJ1-4
cdr3_nt: TGTGCCAGCAGCTTTTGGCTTAATGAAAAACTGTTTTTT
cdr3_aa: CASSFWLNEKLFF

clone_size: NA
d_call: NA
cdr3_length: 13
v_call: TRBV30
j_call: TRBJ2-5
cdr3_nt: TGTGCCTGGAGTGCAGGGGATTCTGGGTCCCAGTACTTC
cdr3_aa: CAWSAGDSGSQYF

clone_size: NA
d_call: NA
cdr3_length: 14
v_call: TRBV3-1/TRBV3-2
j_call: TRBJ1-2
cdr3_nt: TGTGCCAGCAGCCAAGATCCCAGGGTGAAGGGCTACACCTTC
cdr3_aa: CASSQDPRVKGYTF

clone_size: NA
d_call: NA
cdr3_length: 13
v_call: TRBV27
j_call: TRBJ1-5
cdr3_nt: TGTGCCAGCGGCCCCGATAGCAATCAGCCCCAGCATTTT
cdr3_aa: CASGPDSNQPQHF

clone_size: few
d_call: TRBD2
cdr3_length: 17
v_call: TRBV7-2
j_call: TRBJ2-1
cdr3_nt: TGTGCCAGCAGCCAAAGGCGTAGCGGGAGCGGTTGGAATGAGCAGTTCTTC
cdr3_aa: CASSQRRSGSGWNEQFF

clone_size: once
d_call: NA
cdr3_length: 14
v_call: TRBV3-1/TRBV3-2
j_call: TRBJ1-1
cdr3_nt: TGTGCCAGCAGCCAAGATTCGAGGAAGTCTGAAGCTTTCTTT
cdr3_aa: CASSQDSRKSEAFF